This T cell receptor beta chain was captured in a study of vaccination effects on CD4 cells after COVID-19. Study-wide findings and caveats: Researchers reported few convalescent patients and no early post-infection timepoints in the study.

This clone showed up just once. No antigen is known for it. Peptide-pool stimulation followed by sequencing identified expanded antigen-specific CD4+ clonotypes in the ViraFEST assay. Subsequent to a culture period of under 11 days, CD4+ T cells were isolated. In culture with 10 IU/ml IL-2 and 9 to 10 ug/ml peptides, PBMC were grown at fewer than 2.5 million per well. Researchers swapped half the medium for IL-2 medium on both days 3 and 7. The repertoire was sequenced with immunoSEQ multiplex PCR; TCRdb's copy has only in-frame clones and lacks some. This table has over 7,500 clones, approximately 75% appearing once. The length of the CDR3 is 14 residues. Germline lookup yields CDR1 MNHEY and CDR2 SVGAGI. Trimming shortened V by 9 bases and J by 2 bases, and 14 bases separated the two germline ends.

The chain has TRBV6-5 and TRBJ2-1, with D perhaps TRBD2 (6 bases). Specimen: CD4+ T cells from PBMCs cultured with HCoV-229E spike peptides, collected before COVID-19 vaccination. This clonotype originated in a human donor who received a COVID-19 vaccine. In nucleotides, the CDR3 is TGTGCCAGTCACGGGGGAAGTGCCTACAATGAGCAGTTCTTC. Residues: CASHGGSAYNEQFF.